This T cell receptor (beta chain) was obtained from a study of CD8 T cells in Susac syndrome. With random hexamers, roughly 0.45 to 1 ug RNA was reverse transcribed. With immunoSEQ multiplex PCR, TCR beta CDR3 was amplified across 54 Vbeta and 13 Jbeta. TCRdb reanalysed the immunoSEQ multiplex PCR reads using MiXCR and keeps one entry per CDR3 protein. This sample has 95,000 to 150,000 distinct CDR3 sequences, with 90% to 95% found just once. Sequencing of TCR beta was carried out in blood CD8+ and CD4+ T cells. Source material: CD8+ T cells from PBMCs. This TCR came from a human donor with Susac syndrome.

The CDR3 DNA reads TGTGCCAGCAGTTTTGGTTTTAACTATGGCTACACCTTC. Amino acid sequence: CASSFGFNYGYTF. This chain connects TRBV27 to TRBJ1-2, with D uncertain. Trimming removed 3 bases at V and 1 base at J, with 6 bases between. The length of the CDR3 is 13 residues. In germline, CDR1 is MNHEY, CDR2 SMNVEV (reference sequence).